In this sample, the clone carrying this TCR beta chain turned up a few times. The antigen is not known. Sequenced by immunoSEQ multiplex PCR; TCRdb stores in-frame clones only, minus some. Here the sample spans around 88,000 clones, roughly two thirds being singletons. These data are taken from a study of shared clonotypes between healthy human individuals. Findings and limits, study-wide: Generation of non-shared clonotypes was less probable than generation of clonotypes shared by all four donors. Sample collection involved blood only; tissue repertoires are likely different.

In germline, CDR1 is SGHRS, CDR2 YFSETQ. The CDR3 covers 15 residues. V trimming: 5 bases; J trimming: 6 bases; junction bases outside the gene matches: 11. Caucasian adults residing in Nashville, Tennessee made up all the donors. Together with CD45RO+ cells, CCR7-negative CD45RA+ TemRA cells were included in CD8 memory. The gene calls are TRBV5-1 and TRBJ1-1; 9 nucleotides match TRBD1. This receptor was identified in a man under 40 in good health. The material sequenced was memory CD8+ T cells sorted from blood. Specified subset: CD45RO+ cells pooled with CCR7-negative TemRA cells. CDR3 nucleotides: TGCGCCAGCAGTAATTTGGGACAGGGCAGTGCTGAAGCTTTCTTT. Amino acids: CASSNLGQGSAEAFF.